The clone carrying this T cell receptor (beta chain) was detected only a few times. Its antigen is currently unknown. The source of the sample is a study of T cell repertoires in cytomegalovirus infection. Study-level background: HLA-B-restricted CMV epitopes that are well studied were used alongside recently identified HLA-C-restricted ones. Study findings and constraints: CMV-specific HLA-C-restricted TCR beta clonotypes dominated the ex vivo response.

From the reads, TCRdb called clonotypes with MiXCR, one entry per CDR3 protein. Among about 890,000 distinct CDR3 sequences listed, 30% to 40% were seen once. The CDR3 is made up of 14 amino acids. Germline loops: CDR1 SGHKS, CDR2 YYEKEE (reference sequence). V shed 4 bases and J 6 bases; nucleotides not matched to a gene: 6. Sequencing was performed on cultured CD8+ T cells from PBMCs, taken from culture after CMV antigen stimulation. The receptor was derived from a human donor in good health (CMV status not recorded). Some clones in this sample may be carry-over from other donors' samples. This chain connects TRBV5-5 to TRBJ1-4; 7 nucleotides line up with TRBD1. This CDR3 is CASSHRDSDEKLFF. CDR3 coding DNA: TGTGCCAGCAGCCACCGGGACAGTGATGAAAAACTGTTTTTT.